Here is one T cell receptor beta chain with its context. Its cognate antigen is unknown. This entry belongs to a study of shared clonotypes between healthy human individuals. Several immunoSEQ plates received, in even portions, the genomic DNA of each subset. Using immunoSEQ multiplex PCR, the repertoire was profiled, and TCRdb retains in-frame clones only, with some absent. The data show 560,000 or so clones, with roughly 96% seen just once and less than 0.13% held by the top ten. Positive CCR7 selection of CD45RO-negative cells yielded the naive CD8 cells, and terminally differentiated effector memory CD45RA+ cells were excluded. Points from the study as a whole: Estimated clonotype richness was generally higher in naive than memory subsets. It was the non-shared clonotypes that had lower generation probabilities than clonotypes shared by all four donors.

CDR3 size: 15 residues. Trimming shortened V by 2 bases and J by 4 bases, and 17 bases separated the two germline ends. Germline values: CDR1 GTSNPN, CDR2 SVGIG (reference sequence). The specimen sequenced was naive CD8+ T cells sorted from blood. The sequence was obtained from a woman in her twenties or thirties in good health. The rearrangement joins TRBV30 to TRBJ2-5; D is unclear. CDR3 region: CAWSPETGPRETQYF. CDR3 nucleotide sequence: TGTGCCTGGAGTCCGGAAACCGGCCCTAGAGAGACCCAGTACTTC.